This T cell receptor (beta chain) was captured in a study of cytomegalovirus exposure and HLA in healthy donors. At the level of the study: Within an early data release were about 90 million unique TCRs drawn from HLA-typed donors. Notes on the study in general: Only CMV serostatus was available as immune exposure information.

The PCR made use of 60 Vbeta and 13 Jbeta primers. The table came from immunoSEQ multiplex PCR; TCRdb's copy has only in-frame clones and leaves some out. The sample has over 200,000 clones; approximately 81% are singletons. Concerning this clone itself: The antigen remains undetermined.

The sample was PBMCs. This receptor was taken from a human donor in good health.

The CDR3 nucleotides read TGTGCCAGCAGCTTAGGGACAACGTATAGCAATCAGCCCCAGCATTTT. Translation: CASSLGTTYSNQPQHF. The chain combines TRBV7-9 with TRBJ1-5; a weak D match, TRBD1 (5 bases). Trimming removed 1 base from V and 0 bases from J, with 10 bases in between. Germline V gives CDR1 SEHNR, CDR2 FQNEAQ (reference sequence). The CDR3 loop spans 16 amino acids.